A selection of T cell receptor beta chains follows, all from one sample in a study of control samples from healthy donors and cancer patients. The table came from immunoSEQ multiplex PCR; TCRdb's copy has only in-frame clones and leaves some out. In the table there are approximately 110,000 clones, approximately 89% of which are singletons. Material: blood. The source is a woman aged 18-29 years in good health. Each CDR3 is given with its conserved first and last residue. D genes are given only for firm matches. Rows may omit the clone size; those that give it use once, few, many or a size class.

>-|-|TRBV28|TRBJ2-7
CAGQAPGTGSYEQYF
TGTGCCGGCCAGGCGCCAGGGACGGGATCCTACGAGCAGTACTTC
>-|TRBD1|TRBV19|TRBJ1-4
CASPPRDSHNEKLFF
TGTGCCAGTCCTCCCCGGGACAGCCATAATGAAAAACTGTTTTTT
>-|-|TRBV24-1|TRBJ2-1
CATSDTMGQRHNEQFF
TGTGCCACCAGTGATACTATGGGACAACGACACAATGAGCAGTTCTTC
>-|-|TRBV7-2|TRBJ2-4
CASSPGRGIPAKNIQYF
TGTGCCAGCAGCCCGGGACGGGGTATCCCAGCCAAAAACATTCAGTACTTC
>-|TRBD1|TRBV6-6|TRBJ1-2
CASSYSPGQPYGYTF
TGTGCCAGCAGTTACTCCCCGGGACAGCCCTATGGCTACACCTTC
>-|-|TRBV7-2|TRBJ1-1
CASWYAPGANEAFF
TGTGCCAGCTGGTATGCCCCGGGCGCGAATGAAGCTTTCTTT
>-|-|TRBV6-1|TRBJ2-7
CASSGTLTGTLSRWEQYF
TGTGCCAGCAGTGGAACCTTGACCGGGACACTCAGCAGGTGGGAGCAGTACTTC
>few|TRBD2|TRBV7-3|TRBJ2-7
CASSLAGGYEQYF
TGTGCCAGCAGCTTAGCGGGAGGCTACGAGCAGTACTTC
>-|TRBD2|TRBV11-3|TRBJ2-2
CASSASAGGGTGELFF
TGTGCCAGCAGCGCGTCAGCGGGAGGAGGGACCGGGGAGCTGTTTTTT
>few|-|TRBV2|TRBJ2-3
CASGVRARTDTQYF
TGTGCCAGCGGGGTAAGGGCCCGCACAGATACGCAGTATTTT
>-|-|TRBV7-2|TRBJ2-1
CASSLTRGNEQFF
TGTGCCAGCAGCTTAACCAGGGGCAATGAGCAGTTCTTC
>once|-|TRBV24-1|TRBJ1-5
CATSVRHWGNQPQHF
TGTGCCACCAGTGTAAGACATTGGGGCAATCAGCCCCAGCATTTT
>-|-|TRBV11-2|TRBJ1-2
CASSSPHIGVLHGYTF
TGTGCCAGCAGCTCACCACACATAGGGGTATTGCATGGCTACACCTTC
>-|TRBD1|TRBV24-1|TRBJ2-7
CATSDLHPDRGVNYEQYF
TGTGCCACCAGTGATTTGCATCCCGACAGGGGGGTGAACTACGAGCAGTACTTC
>-|-|TRBV4-2|TRBJ1-5
CASSQVQGGNQPQHF
TGTGCCAGCAGCCAAGTACAGGGTGGAAATCAGCCCCAGCATTTT
>-|TRBD1|TRBV6-1|TRBJ1-5
CASSEDRRQGGNQPQHF
TGTGCCAGCAGTGAGGATCGGAGACAGGGTGGCAATCAGCCCCAGCATTTT
>-|-|TRBV6-5|TRBJ1-1
CASSKTGGMNTEAFF
TGTGCCAGCAGCAAAACGGGGGGAATGAACACTGAAGCTTTCTTT
>-|-|TRBV14|TRBJ1-2
CASSQDIRGGGYTF
TGTGCCAGCAGCCAAGATATAAGGGGCGGTGGCTACACCTTC
>once|-|TRBV6-2/TRBV6-3|TRBJ2-3
CASSYHIGGSITDTQYF
TGTGCCAGCAGTTACCACATCGGCGGCAGTATCACAGATACGCAGTATTTT
>once|-|TRBV6-5|TRBJ1-2
CASTLMGGSYGYTF
TGTGCCAGCACCCTAATGGGGGGCTCCTATGGCTACACCTTC
>-|-|TRBV5-5|TRBJ2-5
CASSLTGFLESQYF
TGTGCCAGCAGCTTGACAGGGTTCCTAGAATCCCAGTACTTC
>once|-|TRBV19|TRBJ1-1
CASSIGGQGAFF
TGTGCCAGTAGTATAGGGGGGCAGGGAGCTTTCTTT
>-|-|TRBV6-5|TRBJ1-1
CASSYFGGHTEAFF
TGTGCCAGCAGTTACTTTGGGGGGCACACTGAAGCTTTCTTT
>-|-|TRBV27|TRBJ2-7
CASSFYPGYEQYF
TGTGCCAGCAGTTTTTATCCCGGTTACGAGCAGTACTTC
>-|TRBD2|TRBV11-2|TRBJ2-1
CASSLLAGEDEQFF
TGTGCCAGCAGCTTACTGGCGGGAGAGGATGAGCAGTTCTTC
>-|TRBD1|TRBV19|TRBJ2-5
CASSIGGTVQETQYF
TGTGCCAGTAGTATAGGAGGGACAGTCCAAGAGACCCAGTACTTC
>many|-|TRBV29-1|TRBJ1-5
CSASWGSNQPQHF
TGCAGCGCCTCATGGGGTAGCAATCAGCCCCAGCATTTT
>-|-|TRBV27|TRBJ2-1
CASSFSGNEQFF
TGTGCCAGCAGTTTCTCTGGCAATGAGCAGTTCTTC
>-|-|TRBV28|TRBJ2-7
CASSAEEQYF
TGTGCCAGCAGTGCCGAAGAGCAGTACTTC
>-|TRBD1|TRBV24-1|TRBJ1-3
CATSDSPGTDSGNTIYF
TGTGCCACCAGTGATTCCCCTGGGACAGACTCTGGAAACACCATATATTTT
>-|-|TRBV5-1|TRBJ2-7
CASSLSGRSTQYF
TGCGCCAGCAGCTTATCGGGCCGCTCGACGCAGTACTTC
>-|TRBD1|TRBV27|TRBJ2-3
CASIRTGRSSDTQYF
TGTGCCAGCATACGGACAGGGAGATCTTCGGATACGCAGTATTTT
>-|-|TRBV6-1|TRBJ2-5
CASSDKRGGGPSHETQYF
TGTGCCAGCAGTGATAAAAGGGGCGGGGGCCCGTCGCACGAGACCCAGTACTTC
>-|-|TRBV12-3/TRBV12-4|TRBJ2-5
CASSFGYQETQYF
TGTGCCAGCAGTTTTGGGTACCAAGAGACCCAGTACTTC
>-|TRBD1|TRBV24-1|TRBJ1-6
CATSDFYPPGTGKGTNSPLHF
TGTGCCACCAGTGATTTTTACCCCCCCGGGACAGGGAAAGGAACGAATTCACCCCTCCACTTT
>-|-|TRBV4-3|TRBJ2-1
CASSQDLTNYNEQFF
TGCGCCAGCAGCCAAGATTTGACTAACTACAATGAGCAGTTCTTC
>-|TRBD1|TRBV5-1|TRBJ1-2
CASSLSDRVGPTSYGYTF
TGCGCCAGCAGCTTATCGGACAGGGTGGGTCCAACTAGCTATGGCTACACCTTC
>few|-|TRBV21-1|TRBJ2-7
CASSKTPSGHSYEQYF
TGTGCCAGCAGCAAAACCCCTAGCGGCCACTCCTACGAGCAGTACTTC
>-|-|TRBV6-2/TRBV6-3|TRBJ2-7
CASSYPSGSSYEQYF
TGTGCCAGCAGTTACCCCAGCGGTAGCTCCTACGAGCAGTACTTC
>-|-|TRBV29-1|TRBJ2-1
CSVVSQGPQFF
TGCAGCGTTGTAAGTCAGGGACCGCAGTTCTTC
>-|TRBD1|TRBV28|TRBJ2-3
CASSAPGTAPTDTQYF
TGTGCCAGCAGTGCCCCCGGGACAGCCCCCACAGATACGCAGTATTTT
>-|-|TRBV7-2|TRBJ1-5
CASSFGDRNHQPQHF
TGTGCCAGCAGCTTCGGCGACAGGAACCATCAGCCCCAGCATTTT
>-|-|TRBV29-1|TRBJ2-7
CSALETGRAYEQYF
TGCAGCGCCCTAGAAACAGGACGGGCCTACGAGCAGTACTTC
>-|-|TRBV19|TRBJ2-7
CASSMSAWTMSSYEQYF
TGTGCCAGTAGTATGTCTGCGTGGACAATGAGCTCCTACGAGCAGTACTTC
>-|-|TRBV27|TRBJ1-3
CASSLSHFSGNTIYF
TGTGCCAGCAGTTTATCCCACTTCTCTGGAAACACCATATATTTT